A single sample is the source of the 25 T cell receptor beta chains below, sequenced in a study of CD8 T cells in ankylosing spondylitis. One entry per CDR3 protein results from TCRdb running MiXCR on the 5' RACE reads. Among 110,000 to 150,000 distinct CDR3 sequences listed, 7% to 9% were seen once. The sample taken for sequencing was synovial fluid, either unsorted or a sorted T cell fraction (not recorded which). These receptors all come from a male donor with ankylosing spondylitis.

This clonotype is labeled as medium-sized (0.01 to 0.1%). J is TRBJ2-5 and V is TRBV12-3 or TRBV12-4; maybe TRBD2 (6 bases). With 3 bases removed from V and 11 bases from J, the gap between germline ends came to 13 bases. This CDR3 is 12 amino acids long. As DNA, the CDR3 is TGTGCCAGCAGTTTTCGCGGGGAAAAGCAGTACTTC. Amino acids: CASSFRGEKQYF.

Many counts were recorded for this clonotype. The chain recombines TRBV24-1 with TRBJ1-2, with a tentative D call TRBD1 (6 bases). Germline V gene data show CDR1 as KGHDR and CDR2 as SFDVKD. V lost 4 bases, J lost 1 base, and 9 bases lay in between. The CDR3 runs to 14 residues. The DNA for the CDR3 is TGTGCCACCAGTGACCCGGACAGTAACTATGGCTACACCTTC. It is translated as CATSDPDSNYGYTF.

V and J are TRBV5-4 and TRBJ1-1; 9 bases align to TRBD1. V gave up 4 bases and J gave up 8 bases; unmatched junction bases: 6. Germline CDR1 and CDR2: SGHNT and YYREEE (reference sequence). CDR3 length: 13 residues. CDR3 in DNA: TGTGCCAGCAGCCTTATTGGGACAGGGGAAGCTTTCTTT. Its translation: CASSLIGTGEAFF. Full variable domain (remainder filled in from reference TRBV5-4 and TRBJ1-1): ETGVTQSPTHLIKTRGQQVTLRCSSQSGHNTVSWYQQALGQGPQFIFQYYREEENGRGNFPPRFSGLQFPNYSSELNVNALELDDSALYLCASSLIGTGEAFFGQGTRLTVV.

The chain uses TRBV7-8 and TRBJ1-1, with TRBD1 identical over 7 bases. In germline, CDR1 is SGHVS, CDR2 FQNEAQ. The ends lost 5 bases at V and 1 base at J; junction bases unmatched: 4. CDR3 length: 14 residues. The DNA of the CDR3 is TGTGCCAGCAGCGTGGGACAGTGGAACACTGAAGCTTTCTTT. Encoded protein: CASSVGQWNTEAFF.

Only a few counts were recorded for this clonotype. The V call is TRBV9, the J call TRBJ2-5; maybe TRBD1 (6 bases). The CDR3 has 14 residues. Germline assignment: CDR1 SGDLS and CDR2 YYNGEE. The V and J ends lost 0 bases and 7 bases respectively, with 13 bases between them. The chain's CDR3 is CASSVDWGRPTQYF. CDR3 nucleotide sequence: TGTGCCAGCAGCGTAGATTGGGGGCGGCCGACCCAGTACTTC.

The V gene is TRBV27, the J gene TRBJ2-1; D remains unclear. The length of the CDR3 is 15 residues. The germline gives CDR1 MNHEY, CDR2 SMNVEV (reference sequence). The V end lost 5 bases, the J end lost 1 base, and 12 bases lay between the germline ends. The CDR3 sequence is CASSRKWTSYNEQFF. The CDR3, as DNA: TGTGCCAGCAGTCGGAAATGGACGTCCTACAATGAGCAGTTCTTC.

V is TRBV5-1 and J is TRBJ2-1; D tentatively fits TRBD1 or TRBD2 (6 bases each). Trimming cost V 0 bases and J 4 bases, with 14 bases left between them. The CDR3 is 16 amino acids. The germline V gene encodes CDR1 SGHRS and CDR2 YFSETQ. For the CDR3, the DNA is TGCGCCAGCAGCTTGGGGGGGGACACTAGTTACAATGAGCAGTTCTTC. It specifies CASSLGGDTSYNEQFF.

This clonotype came up many times. This CDR3 is CASSSGQANTEAFF. The CDR3 DNA reads as TGTGCCAGCAGTTCGGGACAGGCGAACACTGAAGCTTTCTTT. The gene calls are TRBV28 and TRBJ1-1, with TRBD1 matching over 8 bases. V dropped 4 bases and J dropped 1; count of bases not matched to a gene: 2. This CDR3 comprises 14 residues. The germline V gene encodes CDR1 MDHEN and CDR2 SYDVKM.

This clonotype was picked up many times. This chain links TRBV20-1 with TRBJ2-5; D gene unclear. This CDR3 has 13 residues. CDR1 is DFQATT, CDR2 SNEGSKA, per germline (reference sequence). Deletions cut 7 bases from V and 0 bases from J, with 12 bases between. Here the CDR3 reads CSVEAWDQETQYF. In DNA form, the CDR3 reads TGCAGTGTTGAGGCTTGGGACCAAGAGACCCAGTACTTC.

This clonotype was counted between two and nine times. The rearrangement joins TRBV6-1 to TRBJ1-1, with D uncertain. Germline V gene data show CDR1 as MNHNS and CDR2 as SASEGT. This CDR3 has 13 amino acids. V lost 6 bases and J 3 bases, leaving 11 bases between the germline ends. The CDR3 region is CASRARYHTEAFF. For the CDR3, the DNA is TGTGCCAGCAGGGCCAGGTACCACACTGAAGCTTTCTTT.

This clonotype was counted a few times. V and J are TRBV7-2 and TRBJ2-5, with 9 bases fitting TRBD2. The CDR3 length is 16 residues. Germline CDR1 and CDR2: SGHTA and FQGNSA. V gave up 0 bases and J gave up 7 bases; unmatched junction bases: 9. The CDR3 loop is CASSLAPSGTVRTQYF. DNA of the CDR3: TGTGCCAGCAGCTTAGCGCCTAGCGGGACGGTTAGGACCCAGTACTTC.

This clonotype was seen ten or more times. This sequence joins TRBV12-3 or TRBV12-4 and TRBJ2-1; TRBD2 matches at 8 bases. The CDR3 is 14 amino acids. The junction had 8 bases not matched to a gene; V was cut back by 5 bases and J by 8 bases. This chain's CDR3 is CASSLIAGKDEQFF. The CDR3 DNA follows: TGTGCCAGCAGTCTTATAGCGGGAAAGGATGAGCAGTTCTTC.

This clonotype occurred many times. The CDR3 is CASSSGTGGKTEAFF. In nucleotides, the CDR3 is TGTGCCAGCAGTTCCGGGACAGGGGGGAAGACTGAAGCTTTCTTT. The chain employs TRBV28 and TRBJ1-1; TRBD1 aligns across 11 bases. V shed 4 bases, J shed 5 bases, and the junction held 6 bases outside the gene matches. CDR3 length: 15 amino acids. Germline assignment: CDR1 MDHEN and CDR2 SYDVKM. Complete variable domain (other parts from reference TRBV28 and TRBJ1-1): DVKVTQSSRYLVKRTGEKVFLECVQDMDHENMFWYRQDPGLGLRLIYFSYDVKMKEKGDIPEGYSVSREKKERFSLILESASTNQTSMYLCASSSGTGGKTEAFFGQGTRLTVV.

This clonotype has just a few counts. This rearrangement joins TRBV27 to TRBJ1-2; D not certain. The CDR3 sequence is 15 residues long. V was clipped by 0 bases and J by 0 bases, with 8 bases between them. Per germline, CDR1 MNHEY and CDR2 SMNVEV (reference sequence). Written as DNA, the CDR3 is TGTGCCAGCAGTTTATCAAGACTGCCTAACTATGGCTACACCTTC. Its translation: CASSLSRLPNYGYTF.

The rearrangement uses TRBV3-1 and TRBJ1-2, with D uncertain. CDR1 is LGHDT and CDR2 is YNNKEL in the germline V gene (reference sequence). The CDR3 loop spans 12 amino acids. Trimming left V 4 bases short and J 5 bases short, with 8 bases between. The CDR3 sequence is CASSLEAYGYTF. As DNA, the CDR3 is TGTGCCAGCAGCCTAGAGGCATATGGCTACACCTTC.

This clonotype was counted between two and nine times. Here the CDR3 DNA reads TGTGCCAGCAGTTACCAAGGGGAGGCTGGGGCCAACGTCCTGACTTTC. Amino acid sequence: CASSYQGEAGANVLTF. The J gene is TRBJ2-6, the V gene TRBV6-5; D perhaps matches TRBD2 (6 bases). V lost 2 bases, J lost 2 bases, and 10 bases lay in between. CDR3 length: 16 residues. Germline CDR1 is MNHEY and CDR2 is SVGAGI.

This clonotype was seen more than once but under ten times. The chain uses TRBV5-4 and TRBJ1-1; no clear D gene. The V end was cut by 2 bases, the J end by 5 bases, with 10 bases between. CDR3 length: 13 amino acids. Germline V gene sequence: CDR1 SGHNT, CDR2 YYREEE (reference sequence). CDR3 region: CASSLDGMTEAFF. CDR3 coding DNA: TGTGCCAGCAGCTTAGACGGGATGACTGAAGCTTTCTTT.

This clonotype was detected only a few times. V gene TRBV7-2 combines with J gene TRBJ1-5, with 7 bases matching TRBD1. CDR1 is SGHTA, CDR2 FQGNSA, per germline. Trimming took 4 bases from V and 3 from J; bases not matched to a gene: 12. This CDR3 region has 17 residues. This CDR3 is CASSSTLGDRSNQPQHF. The CDR3 DNA is TGTGCCAGCAGCTCCACACTAGGGGACAGATCCAATCAGCCCCAGCATTTT.

To note about this clonotype: A much bigger clone sits one base away, suggesting this may be a read error. This chain joins TRBV7-2 and TRBJ2-7; D ambiguous. The CDR3 consists of 12 residues. Trimming took 6 bases from V and 9 from J, leaving 15 bases between them. CDR1 is SGHTA, CDR2 FQGNSA, per germline. CDR3 DNA: TGTGCCAGCAGGTCGAATCGAGTCGCGCAGTACTTC. This encodes CASRSNRVAQYF.

This clonotype was counted ten times or more. V is TRBV10-3 and J is TRBJ2-2; the match to TRBD1 covers 8 bases. The germline V gene has CDR1 ENHRY and CDR2 SYGVKD. J gave up 1 base and V 9 bases, and 4 bases lay outside the gene matches. The CDR3 length is 14 residues. As DNA, the CDR3 is TGTGCCATTTCGGGACAGGTGAACACCGGGGAGCTGTTTTTT. The encoded protein is CAISGQVNTGELFF.

The chain is built from TRBV29-1 and TRBJ2-2, with 9 bases lining up with TRBD2. Trimming cost V 5 bases and J 6 bases; bases outside gene matches: 4. The CDR3 has 13 residues. Germline V lookup: CDR1 SQVTM, CDR2 ANQGSEA. The CDR3 region has the DNA TGCAGCGTTAGCGGGGGGAGAGCCGGGGAGCTGTTTTTT. Its protein is CSVSGGRAGELFF.

This clonotype was seen a few times. The rearrangement joins TRBV20-1 to TRBJ2-7; 8 bases are a match to TRBD2. Germline lookup yields CDR1 DFQATT and CDR2 SNEGSKA (reference sequence). J gave up 0 bases and V 6 bases, and 7 bases lay outside the gene matches. The CDR3 spans 14 residues. The CDR3 loop is CSAPRGGSSYEQYF. The CDR3 coding sequence is TGCAGTGCCCCCCGGGGGGGGAGCTCCTACGAGCAGTACTTC.

This clonotype was recorded at least ten times. CDR3 loop: CASSLTSGGVAFF. In nucleotides, the CDR3 is TGTGCCAGCAGCTTAACGTCCGGAGGAGTAGCTTTCTTT. V gene TRBV7-2 combines with J gene TRBJ1-1; D gene unclear. The CDR3 loop spans 13 amino acids. Trimming cost V 2 bases and J 10 bases, with 14 bases left between them. In germline, CDR1 is SGHTA, CDR2 FQGNSA.

This clonotype has ten or more counts. The gene calls are TRBV7-2 and TRBJ2-2; 7 bases map to TRBD1. The CDR3 runs 13 residues. The germline V gene has CDR1 SGHTA and CDR2 FQGNSA. V shed 10 bases, J shed 2 bases, and the junction held 4 bases outside the gene matches. The CDR3 reads CAKGGGNTGELFF. CDR3 bases: TGTGCCAAAGGGGGCGGAAACACCGGGGAGCTGTTTTTT.

This clonotype was seen a few times. The chain combines TRBV7-9 with TRBJ1-1; TRBD1 is a possible D gene (6 bases). Germline CDR1 is SEHNR and CDR2 is FQNEAQ (reference sequence). This CDR3 is built from 15 residues. V was shortened by 2 bases and J by 3 bases, with 13 bases between the two germline ends. CDR3 loop: CASSLWAGVDTEAFF. In nucleotides, the CDR3 is TGTGCCAGCAGCTTATGGGCAGGGGTTGACACTGAAGCTTTCTTT.